A selection of T cell receptor beta chains follows, all from one sample in a study of blood T cells in healthy people across ages. MiXCR, run by TCRdb on the 5' RACE reads, gives a single entry per CDR3 protein. Of just over 1 million distinct CDR3 sequences listed, more than 35% are singletons. The material sequenced was blood. All receptors come from a woman aged 60-75 years in good health. CDR3s include the opening cysteine and the closing phenylalanine or tryptophan. The order of the fields is D gene, V gene, clone size, J gene, CDR3 DNA, CDR3 protein. The D gene is left open where the match is weak. Expanded clones are given a class, and other clones once, few, many or no size at all.

D gene: TRBD1; V gene: TRBV5-1; clone size: few; J gene: TRBJ2-7; CDR3 DNA: TGCGCCAGCAGCTTGTTCTCGGGACAGGGGATCTACTACGAGCAGTACTTC; CDR3 protein: CASSLFSGQGIYYEQYF
D gene: TRBD1; V gene: TRBV20-1; clone size: few; J gene: TRBJ1-1; CDR3 DNA: TGCAGTGCTAGACGGGCAGGGGGCACTGAAGCTTTCTTT; CDR3 protein: CSARRAGGTEAFF
D gene: -; V gene: TRBV3-1; clone size: -; J gene: TRBJ2-3; CDR3 DNA: TGTGCCAGCAGCCGCCACAGGTCTTCTAGCACAGATACGCAGTATTTT; CDR3 protein: CASSRHRSSSTDTQYF
D gene: -; V gene: TRBV7-8; clone size: -; J gene: TRBJ2-1; CDR3 DNA: TGTGCCAGCAGCTTAGATCTTGGCGGGGAGACGAATGAGCAGTTCTTC; CDR3 protein: CASSLDLGGETNEQFF
D gene: TRBD1; V gene: TRBV2; clone size: -; J gene: TRBJ2-7; CDR3 DNA: TGTGCCAGCAGTTTTTCTAGACAGGGGTCGAAATACGAGCAGTACTTC; CDR3 protein: CASSFSRQGSKYEQYF
D gene: TRBD2; V gene: TRBV13; clone size: -; J gene: TRBJ2-7; CDR3 DNA: TGTGCCAGCAGCTCCTGGACTAGGGCGGGGGACGAGCAGTACTTC; CDR3 protein: CASSSWTRAGDEQYF
D gene: -; V gene: TRBV4-2; clone size: few; J gene: TRBJ2-5; CDR3 DNA: TGTGCCAGCAGCCTCCTAACAGGGTCAATTCCGGAGACCCAGTACTTC; CDR3 protein: CASSLLTGSIPETQYF
D gene: -; V gene: TRBV5-1; clone size: -; J gene: TRBJ2-1; CDR3 DNA: TGCGCCAGCAGCTTGAGTGGCAATAAAGGAAATGAGCAGTTCTTC; CDR3 protein: CASSLSGNKGNEQFF
D gene: -; V gene: TRBV9; clone size: -; J gene: TRBJ1-2; CDR3 DNA: TGTGCCAGCAGCGTATCGGGTGGAGGGTATGGCTACACCTTC; CDR3 protein: CASSVSGGGYGYTF
D gene: TRBD1; V gene: TRBV25-1; clone size: few; J gene: TRBJ2-1; CDR3 DNA: TGTGCCAGCAGTGAAACCCCAGGGGGCTACAATGAGCAGTTCTTC; CDR3 protein: CASSETPGGYNEQFF
D gene: -; V gene: TRBV29-1; clone size: few; J gene: TRBJ2-7; CDR3 DNA: TGCAGCGTTGAAGCTAGAGGGGTCCACTACGAGCAGTACTTC; CDR3 protein: CSVEARGVHYEQYF
D gene: -; V gene: TRBV11-2; clone size: -; J gene: TRBJ2-7; CDR3 DNA: TGTGCCAGCAGCGTACCGGGAGACACCTACGAGCAGTACTTC; CDR3 protein: CASSVPGDTYEQYF
D gene: TRBD2; V gene: TRBV5-6; clone size: few; J gene: TRBJ2-1; CDR3 DNA: TGTGCCAGCAGCCCGGGAAGAGCGGGAGCTATCTCGAGGCGCAATGAGCAGTTCTTC; CDR3 protein: CASSPGRAGAISRRNEQFF
D gene: -; V gene: TRBV7-9; clone size: few; J gene: TRBJ2-4; CDR3 DNA: TGTGCCAGCAGCTTAGCTGCAGATAAAAACATTCAGTACTTC; CDR3 protein: CASSLAADKNIQYF
D gene: TRBD1; V gene: TRBV28; clone size: few; J gene: TRBJ2-7; CDR3 DNA: TGTGCCAGCCAGGGACAGTACTACGAGCAGTACTTC; CDR3 protein: CASQGQYYEQYF
D gene: -; V gene: TRBV20-1; clone size: -; J gene: TRBJ1-2; CDR3 DNA: TGCAGTGCTAGAGATCTGTTTGGAGCTAACTATGGCTACACCTTC; CDR3 protein: CSARDLFGANYGYTF
D gene: TRBD1; V gene: TRBV5-1; clone size: few; J gene: TRBJ2-4; CDR3 DNA: TGCGCCAGCAGCCCCCTCGACAGGGTCGGCGAAAACATTCAGTACTTC; CDR3 protein: CASSPLDRVGENIQYF
D gene: -; V gene: TRBV11-2; clone size: few; J gene: TRBJ2-7; CDR3 DNA: TGTGCCAGCAGCTCTGAGCCCAAGCAGTACTTC; CDR3 protein: CASSSEPKQYF
D gene: -; V gene: TRBV10-3; clone size: -; J gene: TRBJ1-5; CDR3 DNA: TGTGCCATCAGTGAGGTCAGAGATAATCAGCCCCAGCATTTT; CDR3 protein: CAISEVRDNQPQHF
D gene: -; V gene: TRBV29-1; clone size: -; J gene: TRBJ2-5; CDR3 DNA: TGCAGCGTGCGGCGAAACCAAGAGACCCAGTACTTC; CDR3 protein: CSVRRNQETQYF
D gene: -; V gene: TRBV7-7; clone size: -; J gene: TRBJ2-2; CDR3 DNA: TGTGCCAGCAGCAGGGTCAAAGACACCGGGGAGCTGTTTTTT; CDR3 protein: CASSRVKDTGELFF
D gene: TRBD1; V gene: TRBV10-3; clone size: -; J gene: TRBJ2-5; CDR3 DNA: TGTGCCACCAGTAAGGGGGACAGGGATCAGCAGTACTTC; CDR3 protein: CATSKGDRDQQYF
D gene: -; V gene: TRBV25-1; clone size: few; J gene: TRBJ1-2; CDR3 DNA: TGTGCCAGCAGTGAACAGGTCAACTATGGCTACACCTTC; CDR3 protein: CASSEQVNYGYTF
D gene: TRBD1; V gene: TRBV14; clone size: few; J gene: TRBJ1-6; CDR3 DNA: TGTGCCAGCAGCCCAACGGCAGGGGGTGCTTCACCCCTCCACTTT; CDR3 protein: CASSPTAGGASPLHF
D gene: -; V gene: TRBV4-1; clone size: -; J gene: TRBJ2-1; CDR3 DNA: TGCGCCAGCAGCCAAGGAGACAACTCCTACAATGAGCAGTTCTTC; CDR3 protein: CASSQGDNSYNEQFF
D gene: -; V gene: TRBV27; clone size: few; J gene: TRBJ1-2; CDR3 DNA: TGTGCCAGCAGTACAAACTCACAGGGCTGGTATGGCTACACCTTC; CDR3 protein: CASSTNSQGWYGYTF
D gene: -; V gene: TRBV7-2; clone size: few; J gene: TRBJ1-2; CDR3 DNA: TGTGCCAGCAGTCCAACGCAGGGACCACTCTATGGCTACACCTTC; CDR3 protein: CASSPTQGPLYGYTF
D gene: -; V gene: TRBV3-1; clone size: -; J gene: TRBJ2-1; CDR3 DNA: TGTGCCAGCAGCCAAGGTTCCAGTCGGGGGCGGGAGCAGTTCTTC; CDR3 protein: CASSQGSSRGREQFF
D gene: -; V gene: TRBV6-2/TRBV6-3; clone size: few; J gene: TRBJ1-2; CDR3 DNA: TGTGCCAGCAGTTACTCCCCGGGAGTCTATGGCTACACCTTC; CDR3 protein: CASSYSPGVYGYTF
D gene: -; V gene: TRBV6-2/TRBV6-3; clone size: few; J gene: TRBJ2-3; CDR3 DNA: TGTGCCAGCCGCTCGCCCGCGGACGTAAACAACGAGGCAGATACGCAGTATTTT; CDR3 protein: CASRSPADVNNEADTQYF
D gene: TRBD2; V gene: TRBV14; clone size: -; J gene: TRBJ2-1; CDR3 DNA: TGTGCCAGCAGCCAAGATCGCGCCGGGACTAGCGGGAGGATGGTGCAGTTCTTC; CDR3 protein: CASSQDRAGTSGRMVQFF
D gene: -; V gene: TRBV7-2; clone size: -; J gene: TRBJ2-7; CDR3 DNA: TGTGCCAGCAGCTTCTTGGCAGGTCCCTACGAGCAGTACTTC; CDR3 protein: CASSFLAGPYEQYF
D gene: -; V gene: TRBV27; clone size: -; J gene: TRBJ2-7; CDR3 DNA: TGTGCCAGCAGGTTTTCAGGCGACGAGCAGTACTTC; CDR3 protein: CASRFSGDEQYF
D gene: -; V gene: TRBV20-1; clone size: -; J gene: TRBJ1-3; CDR3 DNA: TGCAGTGCTAGAGGGTCTGGAAACACCATATATTTT; CDR3 protein: CSARGSGNTIYF
D gene: -; V gene: TRBV5-1; clone size: -; J gene: TRBJ2-7; CDR3 DNA: TGCGCCAGCAGCATAGCCAGGGCCCCCACCTACGAGCAGTACTTC; CDR3 protein: CASSIARAPTYEQYF
D gene: -; V gene: TRBV7-2; clone size: once; J gene: TRBJ1-6; CDR3 DNA: TGTGCCACCTCGTCAGGGCCCAATTCACCCCTCCACTTT; CDR3 protein: CATSSGPNSPLHF
D gene: -; V gene: TRBV7-3; clone size: once; J gene: TRBJ1-1; CDR3 DNA: TGTGCCAGCAGCTTGGCCCCAGGGTCCCAAGCTGAAGCTTTCTTT; CDR3 protein: CASSLAPGSQAEAFF
D gene: TRBD2; V gene: TRBV25-1; clone size: -; J gene: TRBJ2-7; CDR3 DNA: TGTGCCAGCAGTGAATTGGGGGGGTTCACCTACGAGCAGTACTTC; CDR3 protein: CASSELGGFTYEQYF
D gene: TRBD2; V gene: TRBV6-5; clone size: -; J gene: TRBJ2-7; CDR3 DNA: TGTGCCAGCAGTTACCGGGGGGGGGACTCCTACGAGCAGTACTTC; CDR3 protein: CASSYRGGDSYEQYF
D gene: -; V gene: TRBV25-1; clone size: -; J gene: TRBJ2-3; CDR3 DNA: TGTGCCAGCAGTGAAGGGGTGCTTCCAGATACGCAGTATTTT; CDR3 protein: CASSEGVLPDTQYF
D gene: -; V gene: TRBV5-1; clone size: -; J gene: TRBJ2-3; CDR3 DNA: TGCGCCAGCAGCTTCTATAGGGGGGCCAGCACAGATACGCAGTATTTT; CDR3 protein: CASSFYRGASTDTQYF
D gene: -; V gene: TRBV20-1; clone size: -; J gene: TRBJ2-7; CDR3 DNA: TGCAGTGCTATCCTCCAGCCCCACAATGAGCAGTACTTC; CDR3 protein: CSAILQPHNEQYF
D gene: -; V gene: TRBV7-6; clone size: few; J gene: TRBJ1-6; CDR3 DNA: TGTGCCAGCAGCTCTCAGGACAACTATAATTCACCCCTCCACTTT; CDR3 protein: CASSSQDNYNSPLHF
D gene: -; V gene: TRBV11-2; clone size: -; J gene: TRBJ1-1; CDR3 DNA: TGTGCCAGCAGCCTAACCGGGGCCGACACTGAAGCTTTCTTT; CDR3 protein: CASSLTGADTEAFF
D gene: TRBD1; V gene: TRBV18; clone size: -; J gene: TRBJ1-1; CDR3 DNA: TGTGCCAGCTCATTTATGGACAGGAGCTTGAACACTGAAGCTTTCTTT; CDR3 protein: CASSFMDRSLNTEAFF
D gene: -; V gene: TRBV28; clone size: few; J gene: TRBJ2-3; CDR3 DNA: TGTGCCAGCAGTTCTTCCGCCTGGACAGATACGCAGTATTTT; CDR3 protein: CASSSSAWTDTQYF
D gene: TRBD1; V gene: TRBV12-3/TRBV12-4; clone size: -; J gene: TRBJ2-1; CDR3 DNA: TGTGCCAGCAGCCTCGCTCCCCCGGGACAGGGGTTTAAGGGGTTCTTC; CDR3 protein: CASSLAPPGQGFKGFF
D gene: TRBD1; V gene: TRBV29-1; clone size: few; J gene: TRBJ2-1; CDR3 DNA: TGCAGCGTTGGGGGACAGGCTTCCCCTTATCTCTACAATGAGCAGTTCTTC; CDR3 protein: CSVGGQASPYLYNEQFF
D gene: -; V gene: TRBV4-2; clone size: -; J gene: TRBJ2-3; CDR3 DNA: TGTGCCAGCAGCCAAGAACGAACTAGGTCTAGCACAGATACGCAGTATTTT; CDR3 protein: CASSQERTRSSTDTQYF
D gene: TRBD2; V gene: TRBV11-1; clone size: few; J gene: TRBJ2-1; CDR3 DNA: TGTGCCAGCAGCAAGACTAGCGGGGGTTACAATGAGCAGTTCTTC; CDR3 protein: CASSKTSGGYNEQFF
D gene: TRBD1; V gene: TRBV12-3/TRBV12-4; clone size: -; J gene: TRBJ2-7; CDR3 DNA: TGTGCCAGCAGTTCAGCAGGGGGTGTCTCCTACGAGCAGTACTTC; CDR3 protein: CASSSAGGVSYEQYF
D gene: TRBD2; V gene: TRBV15; clone size: -; J gene: TRBJ2-3; CDR3 DNA: TGTGCCACCAGCAGAACTAGCGGGAGGGTAACAGATACGCAGTATTTT; CDR3 protein: CATSRTSGRVTDTQYF
D gene: -; V gene: TRBV9; clone size: -; J gene: TRBJ2-1; CDR3 DNA: TGTGCCAGCAGCGTAGACGGGAGAGGTAGCAATGAGCAGTTCTTC; CDR3 protein: CASSVDGRGSNEQFF
D gene: -; V gene: TRBV21-1; clone size: -; J gene: TRBJ1-2; CDR3 DNA: TGTGCCAGCAGCAATTTGCTTGCCCTAATCGGGTATGGCTACACCTTC; CDR3 protein: CASSNLLALIGYGYTF
D gene: TRBD1; V gene: TRBV27; clone size: -; J gene: TRBJ2-6; CDR3 DNA: TGTGCCAGCAGTTGGACAGGGGTCTTCTCTGGGGCCAACGTCCTGACTTTC; CDR3 protein: CASSWTGVFSGANVLTF